One sample yielded the 27 T cell receptor beta chains listed below, sequenced in a study of T cells after posttransplantation cyclophosphamide. Assay used: immunoSEQ multiplex PCR; TCRdb lists only in-frame clones, some missing. Singletons are absent from the sample, which has 35,000 to 40,000 clones. The sample was PBMCs. These receptors all stem from a man under 40 in good health and a related stem cell transplant donor.

This clone has a handful of counts. V is TRBV7-2 and J is TRBJ1-5, with 9 bases fitting TRBD1. Germline V gives CDR1 SGHTA, CDR2 FQGNSA. The trim removed 6 bases at V and 3 bases at J, leaving 6 bases unmatched. This CDR3 has 15 amino acids. CDR3 sequence reads: CASRRDRVNNQPQHF. DNA for the CDR3: TGTGCCAGCAGGAGGGACAGGGTGAACAATCAGCCCCAGCATTTT.

There are many counts of this clone. The chain carries TRBV10-3 and TRBJ2-7, with D possibly matching TRBD1 (6 bases). Germline values: CDR1 ENHRY, CDR2 SYGVKD. V lost 5 bases to trimming and J lost 5 bases, with 16 bases between them. The CDR3 sequence is 14 residues long. The CDR3 here is CAISRTRGVDEQYF. CDR3 coding DNA: TGTGCCATCAGTAGGACCAGGGGTGTTGACGAGCAGTACTTC.

This clone was seen only a few times. V gene TRBV7-3 combines with J gene TRBJ2-5; TRBD2 is a possible D gene (7 bases). The V end lost 1 base, the J end lost 2 bases, and 11 bases lay between the germline ends. The germline gives CDR1 SGHTA, CDR2 FQGTGA. This CDR3 is built from 15 residues. The CDR3 nucleotides are TGTGCCAGCAGCTTAAACGGGGGGCGTCAAGAGACCCAGTACTTC. It is translated as CASSLNGGRQETQYF. Filled out from reference TRBV7-3 and TRBJ2-5, the complete variable domain reads GAGVSQTPSNKVTEKGKYVELRCDPISGHTALYWYRQSLGQGPEFLIYFQGTGAADDSGLPNDRFFAVRPEGSVSTLKIQRTERGDSAVYLCASSLNGGRQETQYFGPGTRLLVL.

This clone was observed many times. The genes are TRBV28 and TRBJ2-7; D perhaps matches TRBD1 (6 bases). Germline CDR1 and CDR2: MDHEN and SYDVKM. V was pared by 5 bases and J by 2 bases, with 13 bases between. The CDR3 contains 14 residues. The CDR3: CASSPQGTTYEQYF. CDR3 DNA sequence: TGTGCCAGCAGTCCTCAGGGGACGACCTACGAGCAGTACTTC. Combining the CDR3 with reference TRBV28 and TRBJ2-7 gives the whole variable domain DVKVTQSSRYLVKRTGEKVFLECVQDMDHENMFWYRQDPGLGLRLIYFSYDVKMKEKGDIPEGYSVSREKKERFSLILESASTNQTSMYLCASSPQGTTYEQYFGPGTRLTVT.

This clone was seen many times. The V gene is TRBV12-3 or TRBV12-4, the J gene TRBJ1-1; the match to TRBD1 covers 10 bases. There are 16 residues in the CDR3. Germline trimming cut 6 bases from V and 6 bases from J; bases unmatched to any gene: 13. Here the CDR3 DNA reads TGTGCCAGCAGCCGACAGGGGGCGAACCCGACGGCTGAAGCTTTCTTT. It yields the protein CASSRQGANPTAEAFF.

This clone has ten or more counts. The same CDR3 arises from other DNA sequences in this sample as well. The chain employs TRBV6-2 or TRBV6-3 and TRBJ1-1; D gene unclear. Germline lookup yields CDR1 MNHEY and CDR2 SVGEGT. The CDR3 totals 14 residues. V gave up 2 bases and J gave up 2 bases, with 9 bases separating them. The chain's CDR3 is CASSYGHLNTEAFF. In nucleotides, the CDR3 is TGTGCCAGCAGTTACGGGCATCTCAACACTGAAGCTTTCTTT.

This clone appeared many times. J is TRBJ1-4 and V is TRBV6-5, with D tentatively TRBD1 (5 bases). The germline V gene has CDR1 MNHEY and CDR2 SVGAGI. The CDR3 is made up of 13 amino acids. The V and J ends lost 0 bases and 13 bases respectively, with 12 bases between them. CDR3 sequence: CASSYSSQGGLFF. CDR3 nucleotide sequence: TGTGCCAGCAGTTACTCCAGTCAGGGTGGACTGTTTTTT.

This clone was observed at least ten times. V and J are TRBV6-5 and TRBJ1-2; TRBD1 matches at 7 bases. V dropped 6 bases and J dropped 3; count of bases not matched to a gene: 7. CDR3 size: 14 residues. In germline, CDR1 is MNHEY, CDR2 SVGAGI. The DNA of the CDR3 is TGTGCCAGCAGCCTCCGGACAGGTTACTATGGCTACACCTTC. It translates to CASSLRTGYYGYTF.

In its sample, this clone was seen a few times. The chain joins TRBV28 to TRBJ2-5, with 7 bases fitting TRBD1. The V and J ends lost 3 bases and 3 bases, in that order; junction bases with no gene match: 4. Germline V gene data show CDR1 as MDHEN and CDR2 as SYDVKM. The CDR3 contains 14 residues. This CDR3 reads CASSLTGFEETQYF. Written as DNA, the CDR3 is TGTGCCAGCAGTTTGACAGGGTTCGAAGAGACCCAGTACTTC.

The sample holds many counts of this clone. The chain combines TRBV24-1 with TRBJ2-4, with 8 bases identical to TRBD1. The length of the CDR3 is 18 residues. After removal of 2 bases from V and 1 base from J, the junction contained 9 bases not matched to a gene. Germline CDR1 is KGHDR and CDR2 is SFDVKD. Here the CDR3 reads CATSDWLQGVAAKNIQYF. The CDR3 DNA sequence: TGTGCCACCAGTGATTGGCTACAGGGGGTAGCGGCCAAAAACATTCAGTACTTC.

The gene calls are TRBV5-1 and TRBJ2-3, with TRBD2 matching 7 bases. V shed 4 bases and J 8 bases; nucleotides not matched to a gene: 10. Looked up from germline, CDR1 is SGHRS and CDR2 is YFSETQ. The CDR3 has 14 residues. The CDR3 sequence: CASSRALAEGTQYF. The CDR3 DNA sequence: TGCGCCAGCAGCCGGGCCCTAGCGGAGGGTACGCAGTATTTT.

This clone was counted ten times or more. V and J are TRBV6-1 and TRBJ2-7; weak D call: TRBD1 (6 bases). Germline values: CDR1 MNHNS, CDR2 SASEGT. V lost 1 base and J 1 base, leaving 20 bases between the germline ends. This CDR3 has 18 residues. The CDR3 is CASSEGGRGGQPSYEQYF. The CDR3 DNA sequence: TGTGCCAGCAGTGAAGGGGGCAGGGGCGGCCAGCCTTCCTACGAGCAGTACTTC.

This clone showed up many times. V and J are TRBV11-2 and TRBJ2-7, with D possibly TRBD2 on 6 matching bases. Germline assignment: CDR1 SGHAT and CDR2 FQNNGV. The CDR3 is 12 residues long. Trimming pared 8 bases from V and 6 bases from J, leaving 14 bases between. The CDR3 nucleotides are TGTGCCAGCGGGCGGGGATTCGGCGAGCAGTACTTC. Protein product: CASGRGFGEQYF.

The genes are TRBV24-1 and TRBJ2-3; TRBD2 matches at 10 bases. CDR1 and CDR2 (germline): KGHDR, SFDVKD. The CDR3 is 17 amino acids. V lost 4 bases and J lost 0; bases outside the gene matches: 6. The DNA of the CDR3 is TGTGCCACCAGTGACCCGGGACTAGCGATTAGCACAGATACGCAGTATTTT. Protein: CATSDPGLAISTDTQYF.

The rearrangement uses TRBV18 and TRBJ1-2; possibly TRBD1 for D (5 bases). CDR3 length: 14 residues. CDR1 is KGHSH, CDR2 LQKENI, per germline. Trimming removed 2 bases from V and 6 bases from J, with 13 bases in between. The CDR3 reads CASSPLRGRDGYTF. For the CDR3, the DNA is TGTGCCAGCTCACCATTAAGGGGTCGGGATGGCTACACCTTC.

Many counts were recorded for this clone. The CDR3 spells CASSLVRLGSPSEAFF. The CDR3 DNA reads as TGTGCCAGCAGCTTAGTTCGGTTGGGCTCCCCGAGTGAAGCTTTCTTT. This chain connects TRBV7-2 to TRBJ1-1; D is undetermined. The V gene lost 1 base and the J gene lost 7 bases, with 19 bases spanning the gap. Germline V gene lookup returns CDR1 SGHTA and CDR2 FQGNSA. CDR3 length equals 16 residues.

Only a few counts were recorded for this clone. DNA of the CDR3: TGTGCCAGCAGCTCCCCGGACAGGGCGGCGAACACCGGGGAGCTGTTTTTT. Encoded protein: CASSSPDRAANTGELFF. The chain combines TRBV4-2 with TRBJ2-2; 8 nucleotides align to TRBD1. This CDR3 comprises 17 residues. V dropped 5 bases and J dropped 0; count of bases not matched to a gene: 8. Germline V lookup: CDR1 LGHNA, CDR2 YNFKEQ.

The table lists this clone with a few counts. DNA for the CDR3: TGTGCCAGCAGCGTAGGACAGGGGGCAAATACGCAGTATTTT. The encoded protein is CASSVGQGANTQYF. The chain recombines TRBV9 with TRBJ2-3; TRBD1 aligns across 10 bases. The V gene's germline CDR1 is SGDLS and CDR2 YYNGEE. Trimming removed 0 bases from V and 7 bases from J; junction bases left unmatched: 2. The CDR3 contains 14 residues.

The chain is built from TRBV30 and TRBJ1-1; 7 bases are a match to TRBD1. The J segment lost 7 bases and the V segment lost 3 bases, leaving 8 bases of the junction unmatched. The CDR3 runs 13 residues. CDR1 is GTSNPN, CDR2 SVGIG, per germline (reference sequence). CDR3 DNA: TGTGCCTGGAGGCAAAATGACAGGGATGAAGCTTTCTTT. Residues: CAWRQNDRDEAFF.

This clone was observed many times. V is TRBV5-4 and J is TRBJ2-3; 12 positions match TRBD2. Germline-derived CDR1 and CDR2 are SGHNT and YYREEE (reference sequence). The CDR3 totals 16 residues. Unmatched junction bases numbered 3, after V lost 3 bases and J lost 1 base. In DNA form, the CDR3 reads TGTGCCAGCAGCTCCCGACTAGCGGGGGGCACAGATACGCAGTATTTT. Its translation is CASSSRLAGGTDTQYF.

This clone has a handful of counts. The junction departs from germline at one end; a sequencing error may be responsible. The J gene is TRBJ2-7, the V gene TRBV4-2; D is unresolved. The CDR3 covers 12 residues. The V gene's germline CDR1 is LGHNA and CDR2 YNFKEQ. The DNA of the CDR3 is TGTGCCAGCAGCGACACCTCCAACGAGCAGTACTTC. Amino acid sequence: CASSDTSNEQYF.

At least ten counts were recorded for this clone. The chain carries TRBV6-5 and TRBJ2-7, with D perhaps matching TRBD2 (5 bases). V lost 4 bases, J lost 0 bases, and 10 bases lay in between. This CDR3 contains 14 residues. Germline V CDR1 and CDR2: MNHEY, SVGAGI. The CDR3 nucleotides are TGTGCCAGCAGTTCCCCAGGAGGCTCCTACGAGCAGTACTTC. Translating gives CASSSPGGSYEQYF.

This clone was detected many times. This chain uses TRBV19 with TRBJ1-1, with 8 bases that match TRBD1. The V gene end was trimmed by 5 bases and the J gene end by 2 bases; junction bases not matched to a gene: 10. Germline-derived CDR1 and CDR2 are LNHDA and SQIVND (reference sequence). CDR3 size: 16 residues. CDR3 DNA: TGTGCCAGTAGTTTAATTACAGGGGGTGGAAACACTGAAGCTTTCTTT. Translation gives CASSLITGGGNTEAFF.

This clone has ten or more counts. This chain joins TRBV12-3 or TRBV12-4 and TRBJ2-3, with TRBD2 identical over 9 bases. The CDR3 is 16 residues long. V trimming: 4 bases; J trimming: 4 bases; junction bases outside the gene matches: 9. CDR3 sequence reads: CASSWDSGGPSDTQYF. CDR3 nucleotide sequence: TGTGCCAGCAGTTGGGATAGCGGGGGCCCCTCAGATACGCAGTATTTT.

This clone was counted ten times or more. The V call is TRBV5-6, the J call TRBJ2-7; TRBD1 matches at 7 bases. The CDR3 has 16 amino acids. Germline-derived CDR1 and CDR2 are SGHDT and YYEEEE. The J segment lost 0 bases and the V segment lost 3 bases, leaving 9 bases of the junction unmatched. Here the CDR3 reads CASSWTWDSVSYEQYF. DNA for the CDR3: TGTGCCAGCAGCTGGACCTGGGACAGTGTCTCCTACGAGCAGTACTTC.

This clone was found many times. The V and J genes are TRBV4-2 and TRBJ1-3, with TRBD1 matching 9 bases. Trimming cost V 0 bases and J 7 bases; bases outside gene matches: 1. The germline CDR1 and CDR2 sequences are LGHNA and YNFKEQ. The CDR3 sequence is 14 residues long. The CDR3 is CASSQEDRGNTIYF. Here the CDR3 DNA reads TGTGCCAGCAGCCAAGAGGACAGGGGTAACACCATATATTTT.

There are many counts of this clone. V is TRBV4-3 and J is TRBJ2-3; 7 bases agree with TRBD2. This CDR3 has 16 residues. CDR1 LGHNA and CDR2 YSLEER come from the germline V gene. The trim removed 4 bases at V and 0 bases at J, leaving 7 bases unmatched. The CDR3 region is CASSRAGLASTDTQYF. The CDR3, as DNA: TGCGCCAGCAGCCGAGCGGGACTGGCTAGCACAGATACGCAGTATTTT.